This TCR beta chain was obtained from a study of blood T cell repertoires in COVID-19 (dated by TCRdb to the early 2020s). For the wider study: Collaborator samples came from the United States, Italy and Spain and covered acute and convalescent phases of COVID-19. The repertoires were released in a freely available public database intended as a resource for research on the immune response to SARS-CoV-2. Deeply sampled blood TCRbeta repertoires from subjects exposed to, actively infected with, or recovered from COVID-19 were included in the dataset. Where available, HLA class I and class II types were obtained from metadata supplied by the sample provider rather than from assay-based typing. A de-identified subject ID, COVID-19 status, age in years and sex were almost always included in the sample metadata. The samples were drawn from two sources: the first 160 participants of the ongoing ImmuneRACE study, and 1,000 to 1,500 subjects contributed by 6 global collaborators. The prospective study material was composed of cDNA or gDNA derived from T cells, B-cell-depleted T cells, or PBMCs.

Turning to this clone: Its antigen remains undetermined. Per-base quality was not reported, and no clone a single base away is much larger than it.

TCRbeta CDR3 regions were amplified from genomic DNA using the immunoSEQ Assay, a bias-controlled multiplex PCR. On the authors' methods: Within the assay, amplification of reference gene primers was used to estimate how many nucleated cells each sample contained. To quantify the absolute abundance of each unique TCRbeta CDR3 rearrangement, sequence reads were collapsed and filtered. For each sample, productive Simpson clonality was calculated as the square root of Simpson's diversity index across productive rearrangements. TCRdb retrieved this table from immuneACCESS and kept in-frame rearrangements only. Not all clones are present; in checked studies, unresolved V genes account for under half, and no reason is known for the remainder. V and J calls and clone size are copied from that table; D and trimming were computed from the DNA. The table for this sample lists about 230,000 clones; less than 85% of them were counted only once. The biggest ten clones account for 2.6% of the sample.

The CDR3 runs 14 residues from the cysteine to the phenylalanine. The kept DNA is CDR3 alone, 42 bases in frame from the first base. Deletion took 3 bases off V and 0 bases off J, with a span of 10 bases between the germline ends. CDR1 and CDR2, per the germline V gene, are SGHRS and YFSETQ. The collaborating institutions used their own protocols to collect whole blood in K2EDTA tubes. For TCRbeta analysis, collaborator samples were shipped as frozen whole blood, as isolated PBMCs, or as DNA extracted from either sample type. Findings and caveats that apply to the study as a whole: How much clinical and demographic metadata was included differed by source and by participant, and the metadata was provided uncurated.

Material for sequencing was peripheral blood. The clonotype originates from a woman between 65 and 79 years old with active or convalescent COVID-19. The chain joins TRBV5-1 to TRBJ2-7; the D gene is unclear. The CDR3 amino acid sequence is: CASSSASSSYEQYF. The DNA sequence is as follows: TGCGCCAGCAGCTCTGCGAGTAGCTCCTACGAGCAGTACTTC.